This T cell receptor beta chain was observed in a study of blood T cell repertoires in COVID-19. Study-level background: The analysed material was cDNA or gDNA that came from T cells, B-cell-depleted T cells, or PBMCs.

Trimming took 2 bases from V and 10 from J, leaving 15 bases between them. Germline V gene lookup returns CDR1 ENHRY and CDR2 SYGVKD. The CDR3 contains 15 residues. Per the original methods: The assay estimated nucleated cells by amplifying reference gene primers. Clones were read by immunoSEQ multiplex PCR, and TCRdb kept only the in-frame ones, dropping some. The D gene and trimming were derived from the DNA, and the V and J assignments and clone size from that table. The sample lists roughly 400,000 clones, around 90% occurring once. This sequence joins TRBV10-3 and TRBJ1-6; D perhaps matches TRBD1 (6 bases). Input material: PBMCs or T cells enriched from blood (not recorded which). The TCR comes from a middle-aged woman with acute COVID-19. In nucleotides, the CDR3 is TGTGCCATCAGTGAGGGCGACAGGTCTCCCTCACCCCTCCACTTT. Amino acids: CAISEGDRSPSPLHF.